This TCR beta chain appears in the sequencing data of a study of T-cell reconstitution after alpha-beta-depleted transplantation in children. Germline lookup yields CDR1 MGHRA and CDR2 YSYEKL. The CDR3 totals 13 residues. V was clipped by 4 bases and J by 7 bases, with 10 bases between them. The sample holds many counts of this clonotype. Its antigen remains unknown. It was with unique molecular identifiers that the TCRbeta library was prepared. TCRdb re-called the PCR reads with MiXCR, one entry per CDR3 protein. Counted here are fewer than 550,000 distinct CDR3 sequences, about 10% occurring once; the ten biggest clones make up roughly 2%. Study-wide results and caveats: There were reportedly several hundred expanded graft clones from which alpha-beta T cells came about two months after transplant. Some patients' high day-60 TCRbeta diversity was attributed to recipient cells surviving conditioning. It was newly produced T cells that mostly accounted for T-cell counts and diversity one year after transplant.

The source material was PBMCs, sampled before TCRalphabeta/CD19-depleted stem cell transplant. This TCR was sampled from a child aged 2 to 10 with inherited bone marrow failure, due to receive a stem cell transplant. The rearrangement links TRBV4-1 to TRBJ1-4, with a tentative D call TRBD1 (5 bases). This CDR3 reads CASSRLGVEKLFF. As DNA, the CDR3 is TGCGCCAGCAGCCGACTAGGGGTTGAAAAACTGTTTTTT.